The 6 T cell receptor beta chains below come from one sample, sequenced in a study of T cell responses to AZD1222 COVID-19 vaccine. The data were produced by immunoSEQ multiplex PCR, yet TCRdb's version contains in-frame clones alone and is incomplete. The sample comprises more than 150,000 clones, 75% to 95% of which are singletons, and approximately 1.5% rests with the top ten. Source: peripheral blood, taken on day 0 of AZD1222 vaccination. The origin of the receptors is an adult in good health.

The chain joins TRBV6-5 to TRBJ1-2; D is unresolved. The V gene's germline CDR1 is MNHEY and CDR2 SVGAGI. The CDR3 is 15 residues long. V was trimmed by 6 bases and J by 7 bases, leaving 21 bases between them. CDR3 residues: CASSLSGRTVVGYTF. CDR3 DNA: TGTGCCAGCAGCTTGAGCGGGCGAACTGTGGTTGGCTACACCTTC.

The V call is TRBV29-1, the J call TRBJ2-7; D is ambiguous. The CDR3 length is 10 residues. Germline CDR1 SQVTM, CDR2 ANQGSEA. V was pared by 6 bases and J by 6 bases, with 9 bases between. CDR3: CSVRLPEQYF. The DNA for the CDR3 is TGCAGCGTAAGGCTCCCCGAGCAGTACTTC.

CDR3 region: CASSFADREQFF. The CDR3 DNA sequence: TGCGCCAGCAGCTTCGCCGACAGGGAGCAGTTCTTC. This chain uses TRBV5-1 with TRBJ2-1, with a weak D call TRBD1 (6 bases). CDR3 size: 12 residues. The germline V gene encodes CDR1 SGHRS and CDR2 YFSETQ. Between the trimmed V and J ends, which lost 2 bases and 10 bases, there was a span of 10 bases.

This chain joins TRBV7-8 and TRBJ1-4, with D possibly matching TRBD1 (6 bases). The CDR3 extends over 14 amino acids. From germline, CDR1 is SGHVS and CDR2 FQNEAQ. V was trimmed by 5 bases and J by 7 bases, leaving 14 bases between them. The chain's CDR3 is CASSPGGGAEKLFF. CDR3 bases: TGTGCCAGCAGCCCAGGTGGGGGGGCTGAAAAACTGTTTTTT.

This CDR3 reads CASCRTGALGELFF. The CDR3 DNA reads TGTGCCAGCTGTCGGACAGGGGCCCTCGGGGAGCTGTTTTTT. This rearrangement joins TRBV18 to TRBJ2-2; TRBD1 matches at 9 bases. The CDR3 totals 14 residues. Germline-derived CDR1 and CDR2 are KGHSH and LQKENI. The V gene end was trimmed by 7 bases and the J gene end by 7 bases; junction bases not matched to a gene: 7. Complete variable domain (other parts from reference TRBV18 and TRBJ2-2): NAGVMQNPRHLVRRRGQEARLRCSPMKGHSHVYWYRQLPEEGLKFMVYLQKENIIDESGMPKERFSAEFPKEGPSILRIQQVVRGDSAAYFCASCRTGALGELFFGEGSRLTVL.

The chain couples TRBV7-9 to TRBJ1-1, with unresolved D. V dropped 5 bases and J dropped 0 bases, with 13 bases sitting between them. The CDR3 has 15 amino acids. Germline CDR1 is SEHNR and CDR2 is FQNEAQ (reference sequence). The CDR3 DNA sequence: TGTGCCAGCAGCCCGCTTCCAGATTTGAACACTGAAGCTTTCTTT. Protein sequence: CASSPLPDLNTEAFF. Variable domain in full (rest from reference TRBV7-9 and TRBJ1-1): DTGVSQNPRHKITKRGQNVTFRCDPISEHNRLYWYRQTLGQGPEFLTYFQNEAQLEKSRLLSDRFSAERPKGSFSTLEIQRTEQGDSAMYLCASSPLPDLNTEAFFGQGTRLTVV.